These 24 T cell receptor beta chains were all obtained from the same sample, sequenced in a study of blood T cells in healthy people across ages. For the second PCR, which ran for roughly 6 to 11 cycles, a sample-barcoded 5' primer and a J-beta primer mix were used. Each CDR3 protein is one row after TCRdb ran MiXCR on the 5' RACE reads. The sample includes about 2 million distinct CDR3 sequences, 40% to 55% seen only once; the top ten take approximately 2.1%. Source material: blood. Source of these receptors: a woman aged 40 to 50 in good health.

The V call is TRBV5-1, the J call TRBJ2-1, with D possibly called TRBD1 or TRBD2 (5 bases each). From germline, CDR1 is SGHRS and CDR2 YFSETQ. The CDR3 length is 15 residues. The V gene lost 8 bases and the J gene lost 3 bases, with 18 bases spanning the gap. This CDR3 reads CASQASGTVYNEQFF. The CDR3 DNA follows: TGCGCCAGTCAAGCCTCCGGGACGGTCTACAATGAGCAGTTCTTC.

CDR3 DNA: TGTGCCAGCAGCCAACTTGGGGCGACCACAGATACGCAGTATTTT. This gives the protein CASSQLGATTDTQYF. The J gene is TRBJ2-3, the V gene TRBV16; weak D call: TRBD1 (5 bases). This CDR3 spans 15 amino acids. Germline V gives CDR1 KGHSY, CDR2 FQNENV. The V end was cut by 2 bases, the J end by 2 bases, with 11 bases between.

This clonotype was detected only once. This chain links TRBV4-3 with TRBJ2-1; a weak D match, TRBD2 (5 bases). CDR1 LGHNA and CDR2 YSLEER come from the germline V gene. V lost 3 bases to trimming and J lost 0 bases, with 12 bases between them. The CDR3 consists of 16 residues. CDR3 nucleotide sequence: TGCGCCAGCAGCCAGACGGGGAGAAGCTCCTACAATGAGCAGTTCTTC. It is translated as CASSQTGRSSYNEQFF.

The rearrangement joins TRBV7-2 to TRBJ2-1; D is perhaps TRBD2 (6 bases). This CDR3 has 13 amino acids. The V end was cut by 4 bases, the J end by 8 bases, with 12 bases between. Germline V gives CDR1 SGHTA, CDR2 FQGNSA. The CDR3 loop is CASSSGGWYEQFF. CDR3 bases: TGTGCCAGCAGCTCCGGGGGTTGGTATGAGCAGTTCTTC.

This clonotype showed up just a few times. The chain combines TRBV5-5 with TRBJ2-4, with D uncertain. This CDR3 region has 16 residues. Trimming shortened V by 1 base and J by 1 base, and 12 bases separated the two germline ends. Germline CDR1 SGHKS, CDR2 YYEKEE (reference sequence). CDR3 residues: CASSLWAPGAKNIQYF. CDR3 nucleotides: TGTGCCAGCAGCTTGTGGGCCCCTGGGGCCAAAAACATTCAGTACTTC. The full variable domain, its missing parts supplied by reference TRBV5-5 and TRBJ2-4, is DAGVTQSPTHLIKTRGQQVTLRCSPISGHKSVSWYQQVLGQGPQFIFQYYEKEERGRGNFPDRFSARQFPNYSSELNVNALLLGDSALYLCASSLWAPGAKNIQYFGAGTRLSVL.

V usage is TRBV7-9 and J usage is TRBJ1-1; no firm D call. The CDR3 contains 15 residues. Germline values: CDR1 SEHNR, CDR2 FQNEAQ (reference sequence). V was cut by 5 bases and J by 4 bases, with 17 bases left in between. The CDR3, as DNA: TGTGCCAGCAGCGATGCGGGCACCTATGTCACTGAAGCTTTCTTT. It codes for CASSDAGTYVTEAFF.

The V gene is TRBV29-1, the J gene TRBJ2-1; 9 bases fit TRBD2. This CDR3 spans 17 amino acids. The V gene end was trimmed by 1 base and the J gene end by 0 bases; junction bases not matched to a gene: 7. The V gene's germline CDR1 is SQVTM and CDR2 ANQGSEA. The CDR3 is CSVEGLAGRLSYNEQFF. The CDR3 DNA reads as TGCAGCGTTGAAGGGCTAGCGGGGCGCCTCTCCTACAATGAGCAGTTCTTC.

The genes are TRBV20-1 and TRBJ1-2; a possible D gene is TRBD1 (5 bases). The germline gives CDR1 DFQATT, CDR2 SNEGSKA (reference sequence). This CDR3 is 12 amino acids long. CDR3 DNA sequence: TGCAGCTTGACAGTCGTGAACTATGGCTACACCTTC. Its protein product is CSLTVVNYGYTF.

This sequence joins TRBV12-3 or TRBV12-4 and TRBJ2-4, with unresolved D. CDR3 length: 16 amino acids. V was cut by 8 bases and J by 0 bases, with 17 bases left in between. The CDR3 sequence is CASCKTWATAKNIQYF. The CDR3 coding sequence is TGTGCCAGCTGTAAAACATGGGCCACAGCCAAAAACATTCAGTACTTC.

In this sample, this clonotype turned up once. As DNA, the CDR3 is TGTGCCAGCAGTTACTCGTCGATAGCGGGGGGACAAGAGACCCAGTACTTC. Residues: CASSYSSIAGGQETQYF. The V gene is TRBV6-5, the J gene TRBJ2-5, with TRBD2 identical over 10 bases. V lost 0 bases, J lost 2 bases, and 6 bases stayed unmatched. This CDR3 has 17 amino acids. Per germline, CDR1 MNHEY and CDR2 SVGAGI.

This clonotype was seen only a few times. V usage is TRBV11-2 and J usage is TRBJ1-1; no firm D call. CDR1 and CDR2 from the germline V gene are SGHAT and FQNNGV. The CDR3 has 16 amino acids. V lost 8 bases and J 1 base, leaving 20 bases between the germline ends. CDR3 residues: CASGQYVVVPNTEAFF. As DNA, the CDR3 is TGTGCCAGCGGCCAGTATGTGGTCGTCCCGAACACTGAAGCTTTCTTT.

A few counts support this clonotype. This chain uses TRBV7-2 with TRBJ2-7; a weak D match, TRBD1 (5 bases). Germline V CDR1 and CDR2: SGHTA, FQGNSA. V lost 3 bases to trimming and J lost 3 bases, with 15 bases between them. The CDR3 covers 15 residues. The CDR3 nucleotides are TGTGCCAGCAGCTTTTTCCCTACAGGTCTCTACGAGCAGTACTTC. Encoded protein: CASSFFPTGLYEQYF.

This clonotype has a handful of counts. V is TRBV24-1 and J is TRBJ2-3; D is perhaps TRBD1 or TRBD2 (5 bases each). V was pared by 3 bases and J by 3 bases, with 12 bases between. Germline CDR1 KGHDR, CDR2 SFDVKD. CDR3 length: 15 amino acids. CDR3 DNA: TGTGCCACCAGTGATACAGGCGGACTTACAGATACGCAGTATTTT. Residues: CATSDTGGLTDTQYF.

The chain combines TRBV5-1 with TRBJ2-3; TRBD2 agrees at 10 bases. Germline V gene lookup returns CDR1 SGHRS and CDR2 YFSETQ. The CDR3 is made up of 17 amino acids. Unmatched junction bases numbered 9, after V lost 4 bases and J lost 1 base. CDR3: CASSKTPLAGGTDTQYF. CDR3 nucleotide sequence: TGCGCCAGCAGCAAAACGCCTCTAGCGGGGGGCACAGATACGCAGTATTTT.

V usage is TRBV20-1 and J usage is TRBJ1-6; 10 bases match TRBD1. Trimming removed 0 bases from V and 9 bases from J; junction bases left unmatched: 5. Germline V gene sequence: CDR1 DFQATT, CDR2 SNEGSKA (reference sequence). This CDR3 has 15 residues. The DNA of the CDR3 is TGCAGTGCTAGAGACGACAGGGGGCATGGTTCACCCCTCCACTTT. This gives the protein CSARDDRGHGSPLHF.

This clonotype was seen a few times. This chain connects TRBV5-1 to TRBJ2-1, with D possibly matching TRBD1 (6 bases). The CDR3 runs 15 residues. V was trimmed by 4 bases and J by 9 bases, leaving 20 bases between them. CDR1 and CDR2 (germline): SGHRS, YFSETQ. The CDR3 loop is CASSRTGPPTGEQFF. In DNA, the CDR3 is TGCGCCAGCAGCAGAACAGGGCCACCCACGGGTGAGCAGTTCTTC.

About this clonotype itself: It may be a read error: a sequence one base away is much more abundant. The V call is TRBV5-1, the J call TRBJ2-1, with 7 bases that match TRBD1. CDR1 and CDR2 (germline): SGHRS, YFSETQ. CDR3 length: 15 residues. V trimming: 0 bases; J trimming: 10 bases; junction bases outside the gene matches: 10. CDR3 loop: CASSLEDRDGEEQFF. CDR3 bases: TGCGCCAGCAGCTTGGAAGACAGGGATGGAGAGGAGCAGTTCTTC.

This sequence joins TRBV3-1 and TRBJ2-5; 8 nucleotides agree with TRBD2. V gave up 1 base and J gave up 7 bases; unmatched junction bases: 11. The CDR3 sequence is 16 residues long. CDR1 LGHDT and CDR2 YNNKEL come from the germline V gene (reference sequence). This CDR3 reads CASSQGGSGVSGTQYF. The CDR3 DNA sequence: TGTGCCAGCAGCCAAGGTGGTAGCGGGGTTAGTGGGACCCAGTACTTC.

The CDR3: CASSSSGTQAKNIQYF. For the CDR3, the DNA is TGTGCCAGCAGTTCCTCCGGGACACAAGCCAAAAACATTCAGTACTTC. This sequence joins TRBV28 and TRBJ2-7; possibly TRBD1 for D (6 bases). The end of the DNA fits TRBJ2-4 better, so the J call may be wrong. From germline, CDR1 is MDHEN and CDR2 SYDVKM. The CDR3 has 16 amino acids.

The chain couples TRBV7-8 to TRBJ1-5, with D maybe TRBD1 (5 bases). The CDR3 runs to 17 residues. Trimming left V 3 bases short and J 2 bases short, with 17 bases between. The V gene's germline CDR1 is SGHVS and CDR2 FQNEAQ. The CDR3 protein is CASSLKLVVGGNQPQHF. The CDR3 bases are TGTGCCAGCAGCTTGAAGCTCGTGGTAGGGGGCAATCAGCCCCAGCATTTT.

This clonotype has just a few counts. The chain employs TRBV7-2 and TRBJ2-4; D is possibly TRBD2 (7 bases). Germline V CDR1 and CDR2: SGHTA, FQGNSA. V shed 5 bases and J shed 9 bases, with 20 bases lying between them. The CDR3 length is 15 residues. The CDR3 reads CASSTPQRGASIQYF. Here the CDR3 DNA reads TGTGCCAGCAGCACACCCCAACGGGGGGCGAGCATTCAGTACTTC. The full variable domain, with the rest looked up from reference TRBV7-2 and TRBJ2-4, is GAGVSQSPSNKVTEKGKDVELRCDPISGHTALYWYRQSLGQGLEFLIYFQGNSAPDKSGLPSDRFSAERTGGSVSTLTIQRTQQEDSAVYLCASSTPQRGASIQYFGAGTRLSVL.

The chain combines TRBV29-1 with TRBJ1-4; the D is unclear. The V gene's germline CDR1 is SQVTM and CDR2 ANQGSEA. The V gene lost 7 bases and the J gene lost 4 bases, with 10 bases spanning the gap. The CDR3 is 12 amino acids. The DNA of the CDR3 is TGCAGCGGCCGGTCGGTTAATGAAAAACTGTTTTTT. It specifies CSGRSVNEKLFF. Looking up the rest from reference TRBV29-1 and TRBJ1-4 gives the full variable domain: SAVISQKPSRDICQRGTSLTIQCQVDSQVTMMFWYRQQPGQSLTLIATANQGSEATYESGFVIDKFPISRPNLTFSTLTVSNMSPEDSSIYLCSGRSVNEKLFFGSGTQLSVL.

The CDR3 nucleotides read TGCGCCAGCAGCCAAGCTCCCGGGGGGACCAGGAACGAGCAGTACTTC. This translates into CASSQAPGGTRNEQYF. The chain recombines TRBV4-1 with TRBJ2-5; 7 bases line up with TRBD2. Matching the DNA end better, TRBJ2-7 makes the J call doubtful. Germline CDR1 reads MGHRA; CDR2 reads YSYEKL. This CDR3 region has 16 residues.

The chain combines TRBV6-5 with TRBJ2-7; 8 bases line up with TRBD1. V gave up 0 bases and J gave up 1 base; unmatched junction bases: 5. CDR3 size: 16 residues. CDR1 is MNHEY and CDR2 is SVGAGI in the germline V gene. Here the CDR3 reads CASSYSSTGDSYEQYF. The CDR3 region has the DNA TGTGCCAGCAGTTACTCCTCGACAGGGGATTCCTACGAGCAGTACTTC.